Listed here are 10 T cell receptor beta chains from one sample, sequenced in a study of response to subunit inactivated influenza vaccine. MiXCR, applied by TCRdb to the RT-PCR reads, yields one record per CDR3 protein. This sample has over 750,000 distinct CDR3 sequences, with about 20% found just once. This specimen was PBMCs from blood, taken around 5 days after vaccination. The receptor set was obtained from a man aged 50-60 years who received an inactivated influenza vaccine.

This rearrangement joins TRBV7-2 to TRBJ1-4, with D possibly TRBD1 on 5 matching bases. Germline V gene lookup returns CDR1 SGHTA and CDR2 FQGNSA. The ends were cut back, 0 bases at V and 7 bases at J, with 15 bases in the middle. This CDR3 comprises 16 residues. CDR3 sequence reads: CASSLAGSIRGEKLFF. In DNA form, the CDR3 reads TGTGCCAGCAGCTTAGCGGGTAGTATAAGGGGTGAAAAACTGTTTTTT.

The chain combines TRBV20-1 with TRBJ1-5, with TRBD1 matching 7 bases. The CDR3 is made up of 14 amino acids. Germline values: CDR1 DFQATT, CDR2 SNEGSKA (reference sequence). V dropped 5 bases and J dropped 3; count of bases not matched to a gene: 7. CDR3: CSAQDRPYNQPQHF. Here the CDR3 DNA reads TGCAGTGCTCAGGACAGGCCCTACAATCAGCCCCAGCATTTT.

This rearrangement joins TRBV7-9 to TRBJ1-1; D not certain. Trimming shortened V by 5 bases and J by 3 bases, and 16 bases separated the two germline ends. Germline CDR1 reads SEHNR; CDR2 reads FQNEAQ (reference sequence). This CDR3 contains 15 residues. In DNA, the CDR3 is TGTGCCAGCAGCCCAAAAGATAGACTGGACACTGAAGCTTTCTTT. Residues: CASSPKDRLDTEAFF.

A few counts support this clonotype. The chain couples TRBV5-1 to TRBJ2-5; D is uncertain. The germline V and J ends were trimmed by 2 bases and 3 bases, with 11 bases remaining between them. This CDR3 spans 14 amino acids. The V gene's germline CDR1 is SGHRS and CDR2 YFSETQ. In DNA form, the CDR3 reads TGCGCCAGCAGCTTAACGGGCGTAGAAGAGACCCAGTACTTC. Translated: CASSLTGVEETQYF.

The J gene is TRBJ2-5, the V gene TRBV12-5; 9 bases agree with TRBD1. CDR1 and CDR2 from the germline V gene are LGHNT and FRNRAP. This CDR3 spans 14 amino acids. Losses at the gene ends were 6 bases for V and 6 bases for J; bases not matched to a gene: 8. The CDR3 loop reads CASGPGTGMQTQYF. CDR3 nucleotides: TGTGCTAGTGGACCCGGGACAGGGATGCAGACCCAGTACTTC.

The chain's CDR3 is CASSLYSGRGRAGELFF. CDR3 coding DNA: TGTGCCAGCAGTCTATATAGCGGGAGAGGACGGGCCGGGGAGCTGTTTTTT. This chain connects TRBV6-1 to TRBJ2-2, with 9 bases aligning to TRBD2. J was trimmed by 6 bases and V by 5 bases; bases with no gene match: 13. The CDR3 runs to 17 residues. Germline CDR1 is MNHNS and CDR2 is SASEGT.

This clonotype was counted many times. This chain connects TRBV27 to TRBJ2-1; unclear D gene. Germline V gene sequence: CDR1 MNHEY, CDR2 SMNVEV (reference sequence). There are 11 residues in the CDR3. V shed 4 bases and J shed 6 bases, with 4 bases lying between them. The CDR3 protein is CASSWFNEQFF. The CDR3 bases are TGTGCCAGCAGTTGGTTCAATGAGCAGTTCTTC.

This clonotype has only a few counts. The V gene is TRBV7-2, the J gene TRBJ2-7, with 7 bases aligning to TRBD2. V lost 5 bases and J lost 3; bases outside the gene matches: 10. This CDR3 has 15 residues. CDR1 and CDR2 (germline): SGHTA, FQGNSA. The CDR3 loop reads CASSHSRLADYEQYF. Written as DNA, the CDR3 is TGTGCCAGCAGCCACAGTCGGCTAGCGGACTACGAGCAGTACTTC.

The chain combines TRBV7-2 with TRBJ2-5; a possible D gene is TRBD2 (5 bases). The CDR3 totals 15 residues. Germline V gives CDR1 SGHTA, CDR2 FQGNSA. V was cut by 5 bases and J by 4 bases, with 17 bases left in between. DNA for the CDR3: TGTGCCAGCAGCCCGAGGGCATCTCCGGGAGAGACCCAGTACTTC. It is translated as CASSPRASPGETQYF.

V and J are TRBV5-1 and TRBJ2-4; no clear D gene. Germline V lookup: CDR1 SGHRS, CDR2 YFSETQ. The CDR3 is made up of 16 amino acids. With 0 bases removed from V and 0 bases from J, the gap between germline ends came to 10 bases. CDR3 sequence: CASSLEHGVAKNIQYF. CDR3 DNA: TGCGCCAGCAGCTTGGAGCACGGAGTAGCCAAAAACATTCAGTACTTC.